This T cell receptor beta chain originates from a study of cytomegalovirus exposure and HLA in healthy donors. Whole-study findings and limits: The authors enumerated over 150 TCR beta chains as linked to cytomegalovirus. TCR beta chains associated with HLA were, in a later analysis, more clonally expanded than equally common others.

The V end was cut by 6 bases, the J end by 6 bases, with 13 bases between. CDR1 and CDR2 (germline): MDHEN, SYDVKM. The CDR3 sequence is 13 residues long. PCR involved 60 Vbeta and 13 Jbeta primers. In the source study's methods: A later analysis tallied tens of millions of unique TCR beta chains, some 10 million of them shared. Measured with immunoSEQ multiplex PCR; TCRdb has only the in-frame clones, and not every one. The DNA was the basis for D and trimming; V, J and clone size are from that table. The data hold about 140,000 clones, with approximately 72% observed a single time. This clone has more than one count but fewer than ten. Its specificity is not known.

This sequence was found in a woman aged 60-75 years in good health and CMV-seronegative. This sequence joins TRBV28 and TRBJ2-3; D is unclear. The sample consisted of PBMCs. Here the CDR3 reads CASSPNNRDTQYF. The CDR3 region has the DNA TGTGCCAGCAGCCCAAATAATCGGGATACGCAGTATTTT. The entire variable domain, with the rest obtained from reference TRBV28 and TRBJ2-3, is as follows: DVKVTQSSRYLVKRTGEKVFLECVQDMDHENMFWYRQDPGLGLRLIYFSYDVKMKEKGDIPEGYSVSREKKERFSLILESASTNQTSMYLCASSPNNRDTQYFGPGTRLTVL.